Below, 5 T cell receptor beta chains from the same sample are listed, as sequenced in a study of OX40 agonist ivuxolimab in advanced cancers. Produced via immunoSEQ multiplex PCR; TCRdb's table is partial and in-frame only. The sample has about 60,000 clones, around 89% seen once; the top ten hold about 12%. Sample: CD4+ or CD8+ T cells sorted from blood, taken in a trial of the OX40 agonist ivuxolimab. These receptors all come from an adult with an advanced solid tumor such as melanoma, head and neck, liver or kidney cancer.

This sequence joins TRBV19 and TRBJ2-1; no clear D gene. V lost 5 bases and J 8 bases, leaving 16 bases between the germline ends. The CDR3 covers 14 residues. The germline gives CDR1 LNHDA, CDR2 SQIVND (reference sequence). CDR3 sequence (DNA): TGTGCCAGTAGTCCCCGGACCAGGTCGGATGAGCAGTTCTTC. This codes for CASSPRTRSDEQFF. The entire variable domain, with the rest obtained from reference TRBV19 and TRBJ2-1, is as follows: DGGITQSPKYLFRKEGQNVTLSCEQNLNHDAMYWYRQDPGQGLRLIYYSQIVNDFQKGDIAEGYSVSREKKESFPLTVTSAQKNPTAFYLCASSPRTRSDEQFFGPGTRLTVL.

The table lists this clone with a count of one. The rearrangement joins TRBV7-3 to TRBJ2-1, with 10 positions matching TRBD2. Germline loops: CDR1 SGHTA, CDR2 FQGTGA. The J segment lost 7 bases and the V segment lost 7 bases, leaving 10 bases of the junction unmatched. The CDR3 has 15 residues. The CDR3 loop is CASTSLAGAMNEQFF. DNA for the CDR3: TGTGCCAGCACCTCTCTAGCGGGAGCTATGAATGAGCAGTTCTTC. Supplemented by reference TRBV7-3 and TRBJ2-1, the full variable domain reads GAGVSQTPSNKVTEKGKYVELRCDPISGHTALYWYRQSLGQGPEFLIYFQGTGAADDSGLPNDRFFAVRPEGSVSTLKIQRTERGDSAVYLCASTSLAGAMNEQFFGPGTRLTVL.

This clone came up a few times. The V call is TRBV7-9, the J call TRBJ1-2; D is ambiguous. The V gene lost 1 base and the J gene lost 4 bases, with 7 bases spanning the gap. The germline V gene encodes CDR1 SEHNR and CDR2 FQNEAQ (reference sequence). There are 13 residues in the CDR3. The CDR3 region has the DNA TGTGCCAGCAGCTTAGGGCCACTCTATGGCTACACCTTC. This encodes CASSLGPLYGYTF.

This chain links TRBV5-4 with TRBJ1-2; no clear D. CDR3 length: 13 residues. The germline gives CDR1 SGHNT, CDR2 YYREEE (reference sequence). With 6 bases removed from V and 4 bases from J, the gap between germline ends came to 13 bases. CDR3 DNA sequence: TGTGCCAGCACCCCGAGCGGTGCCTATGGCTACACCTTC. Translated, it gives CASTPSGAYGYTF.

The chain uses TRBV27 and TRBJ1-2; perhaps TRBD1 as D (6 bases). Germline V CDR1 and CDR2: MNHEY, SMNVEV (reference sequence). CDR3 length: 18 amino acids. The V end lost 7 bases, the J end lost 1 base, and 25 bases lay between the germline ends. The DNA of the CDR3 is TGTGCCAGCAAAAGGGTATTGGTAGGGACAAACGTTAACTATGGCTACACCTTC. This encodes CASKRVLVGTNVNYGYTF.